The 18 T cell receptor beta chains listed next were all sequenced from one sample in a study of cytomegalovirus exposure and HLA in healthy donors. Researchers ran the PCR with 60 Vbeta and 13 Jbeta primers. The repertoire was sequenced with immunoSEQ multiplex PCR; TCRdb's copy has only in-frame clones and lacks some. The sample records 150,000 to 200,000 clones, roughly four fifths being singletons. Sequencing was done on a sample of PBMCs. All receptors come from a woman between 25 and 40 years old in good health and CMV-seropositive.

The table lists this clone with a few counts. V and J are TRBV9 and TRBJ2-7, with 11 bases that match TRBD1. This CDR3 spans 15 amino acids. V dropped 4 bases and J dropped 5; count of bases not matched to a gene: 8. Germline V gene lookup returns CDR1 SGDLS and CDR2 YYNGEE. The CDR3 is CASSSRDRGFDEQYF. CDR3 sequence (DNA): TGTGCCAGCAGCTCCCGGGACAGGGGGTTCGACGAGCAGTACTTC.

This clone was observed a few times. J is TRBJ2-7 and V is TRBV4-3; 9 bases map to TRBD1. V was pared by 4 bases and J by 6 bases, with 4 bases of the junction left unmatched. This CDR3 has 13 residues. CDR1 and CDR2 from the germline V gene are LGHNA and YSLEER. The CDR3 DNA sequence: TGCGCCAGCAGCCCTAGGACAGGGGCCGAGCAGTACTTC. This sequence encodes CASSPRTGAEQYF.

The chain joins TRBV18 to TRBJ2-5; 10 bases fit TRBD2. J lost 4 bases, V lost 3 bases, and 5 bases had no gene match. The CDR3 loop spans 15 amino acids. The germline V gene has CDR1 KGHSH and CDR2 LQKENI. CDR3 nucleotide sequence: TGTGCCAGCTCACCCTCGACTAGCGGGCGAGAGACCCAGTACTTC. Encoded protein: CASSPSTSGRETQYF.

The chain has TRBV27 and TRBJ2-3; 7 positions agree with TRBD2. The junction had 16 bases not matched to a gene; V was cut back by 7 bases and J by 3 bases. The CDR3 spans 17 residues. In germline, CDR1 is MNHEY, CDR2 SMNVEV (reference sequence). CDR3 DNA: TGTGCCAGCAATAACCGAATACGGGGGGTACTAACAGATACGCAGTATTTT. Translation: CASNNRIRGVLTDTQYF.

This chain joins TRBV5-1 and TRBJ2-7, with TRBD2 matching over 10 bases. Germline CDR1 is SGHRS and CDR2 is YFSETQ. The CDR3 totals 16 residues. Trimming cost V 0 bases and J 5 bases; bases outside gene matches: 8. CDR3 bases: TGCGCCAGCAGCTTGGTAAGGGCTAGCGGGAGTAACGAGCAGTACTTC. Translation gives CASSLVRASGSNEQYF. The full variable domain, its missing parts supplied by reference TRBV5-1 and TRBJ2-7, is KAGVTQTPRYLIKTRGQQVTLSCSPISGHRSVSWYQQTPGQGLQFLFEYFSETQRNKGNFPGRFSGRQFSNSRSEMNVSTLELGDSALYLCASSLVRASGSNEQYFGPGTRLTVT.

V is TRBV30 and J is TRBJ2-7, with 9 positions matching TRBD1. The V gene's germline CDR1 is GTSNPN and CDR2 SVGIG (reference sequence). CDR3 size: 12 residues. Losses at the gene ends were 5 bases for V and 4 bases for J; bases not matched to a gene: 3. Here the CDR3 reads CAWDRGSYEQYF. The CDR3 nucleotides read TGTGCCTGGGACAGGGGGAGTTACGAGCAGTACTTC.

This sequence joins TRBV19 and TRBJ2-3; a possible D gene is TRBD1 (7 bases). This CDR3 spans 15 amino acids. Germline V CDR1 and CDR2: LNHDA, SQIVND (reference sequence). Trimming took 4 bases from V and 1 from J, leaving 12 bases between them. CDR3 in amino acids: CASSTGGGGTDTQYF. The CDR3 DNA reads as TGTGCCAGTAGTACTGGAGGGGGCGGCACAGATACGCAGTATTTT.

This clone was counted once. The chain recombines TRBV27 with TRBJ1-2; D not resolved. CDR3 size: 13 residues. V gave up 6 bases and J gave up 2 bases, with 10 bases separating them. Per the germline V gene, CDR1 is MNHEY and CDR2 is SMNVEV (reference sequence). CDR3: CASSLAGNYGYTF. As DNA, the CDR3 is TGTGCCAGCAGCCTTGCGGGGAACTATGGCTACACCTTC.

The chain joins TRBV5-4 to TRBJ1-2, with TRBD1 matching over 8 bases. CDR1 and CDR2 (germline): SGHNT, YYREEE (reference sequence). CDR3 length equals 14 residues. After removal of 4 bases from V and 5 bases from J, the junction contained 7 bases not matched to a gene. For the CDR3, the DNA is TGTGCCAGCAGCCCGGACAGGGAGTTTTATGGCTACACCTTC. Amino acids: CASSPDREFYGYTF.

This clone was observed a few times. The J gene is TRBJ1-1, the V gene TRBV20-1, with 7 bases matching TRBD1. The CDR3 consists of 11 residues. Germline trimming cut 6 bases from V and 5 bases from J; bases unmatched to any gene: 3. The germline V gene has CDR1 DFQATT and CDR2 SNEGSKA (reference sequence). CDR3 sequence: CSAKDRTEAFF. CDR3 bases: TGCAGTGCCAAGGACAGGACTGAAGCTTTCTTT.

V usage is TRBV5-1 and J usage is TRBJ1-4; D ambiguous. The CDR3 runs 16 residues. Germline V lookup: CDR1 SGHRS, CDR2 YFSETQ. V was shortened by 0 bases and J by 0 bases, with 9 bases between the two germline ends. CDR3 DNA sequence: TGCGCCAGCAGCTTGGTTGGAGCCGCAACTAATGAAAAACTGTTTTTT. It yields the protein CASSLVGAATNEKLFF.

This clone was seen once. The CDR3 sequence: CASSPGHLSSYEQYF. CDR3 nucleotides: TGTGCCAGCTCACCGGGCCATCTGAGCTCCTACGAGCAGTACTTC. The chain links TRBV18 to TRBJ2-7, with D hard to call. Between the trimmed V and J ends, which lost 3 bases and 0 bases, there was a span of 12 bases. From germline, CDR1 is KGHSH and CDR2 LQKENI. The CDR3 length is 15 residues.

This chain joins TRBV19 and TRBJ2-2, with 7 bases identical to TRBD2. Per germline, CDR1 LNHDA and CDR2 SQIVND (reference sequence). V lost 4 bases, J lost 3 bases, and 11 bases stayed unmatched. The CDR3 runs to 17 residues. The CDR3 DNA is TGTGCCAGTAGTAAGCGGGACTCCAACACGTACACCGGGGAGCTGTTTTTT. It yields the protein CASSKRDSNTYTGELFF.

V gene TRBV19 combines with J gene TRBJ1-2; no clear D gene. The V end lost 6 bases, the J end lost 7 bases, and 15 bases lay between the germline ends. This CDR3 comprises 13 residues. Germline loops: CDR1 LNHDA, CDR2 SQIVND (reference sequence). The DNA for the CDR3 is TGTGCCAGTAGGTACGGGAAGGGTTTTGGCTACACCTTC. It yields the protein CASRYGKGFGYTF.

V and J are TRBV6-5 and TRBJ2-3; the D gene is possibly TRBD1 (6 bases). Germline V gene data show CDR1 as MNHEY and CDR2 as SVGAGI. This CDR3 has 14 residues. With 4 bases removed from V and 1 base from J, the gap between germline ends came to 9 bases. The DNA for the CDR3 is TGTGCCAGCAGTTCACGGACAGGCACAGATACGCAGTATTTT. Protein product: CASSSRTGTDTQYF.

The chain recombines TRBV29-1 with TRBJ2-7; TRBD2 matches at 9 bases. Germline loops: CDR1 SQVTM, CDR2 ANQGSEA. CDR3 length equals 15 residues. Unmatched junction bases numbered 8, after V lost 2 bases and J lost 3 bases. The CDR3 DNA follows: TGCAGCGTTGAATGGGCTAGCGGGACAGTCTACGAGCAGTACTTC. Translated: CSVEWASGTVYEQYF.

The chain is built from TRBV2 and TRBJ1-5, with D hard to call. The CDR3 runs 16 residues. The germline V gene encodes CDR1 SNHLY and CDR2 FYNNEI. The V and J ends lost 0 bases and 3 bases respectively, with 12 bases between them. The CDR3 nucleotides read TGTGCCAGCAGTGAAGCGGCGGGGTTTTTCAATCAGCCCCAGCATTTT. It translates to CASSEAAGFFNQPQHF.

The chain combines TRBV7-2 with TRBJ1-5; D remains ambiguous. This CDR3 is 14 amino acids long. V was cut by 3 bases and J by 1 base, with 7 bases left in between. Germline V gives CDR1 SGHTA, CDR2 FQGNSA. CDR3 nucleotides: TGTGCCAGCAGCTTTTCCCCGAGCAATCAGCCCCAGCATTTT. This sequence encodes CASSFSPSNQPQHF.